Below, 3 T cell receptor beta chains from the same sample are listed, as sequenced in a study of blood T cell repertoires in COVID-19. Assay: immunoSEQ multiplex PCR; the TCRdb copy retains only in-frame clones and omits some. The table records fewer than 350,000 clones, around four fifths of them present only once. Sequencing input: peripheral blood. The receptors derive from a woman aged 45-65 years with active or convalescent COVID-19.

The chain has TRBV18 and TRBJ2-6; 8 nucleotides align to TRBD1. Germline V gene lookup returns CDR1 KGHSH and CDR2 LQKENI. The CDR3 consists of 16 residues. Germline trimming cut 3 bases from V and 4 bases from J; bases unmatched to any gene: 5. The CDR3 DNA sequence: TGTGCCAGCTCACCTGGACAGGGATCAGGGGCCAACGTCCTGACTTTC. Its translation: CASSPGQGSGANVLTF.

V is TRBV7-8 and J is TRBJ2-7, with 7 bases identical to TRBD2. The germline V gene encodes CDR1 SGHVS and CDR2 FQNEAQ. This CDR3 comprises 13 residues. Trimming cost V 3 bases and J 7 bases; bases outside gene matches: 6. CDR3 in amino acids: CASSLGGTGEQYF. CDR3 DNA sequence: TGTGCCAGCAGCTTGGGGGGGACGGGGGAGCAGTACTTC.

This clone was observed a handful of times. DNA of the CDR3: TGTGCCAGCAGAAAACAGGGGGCTGGTCTGAACACTGAAGCTTTCTTT. This encodes CASRKQGAGLNTEAFF. The V and J genes are TRBV27 and TRBJ1-1; 9 bases map to TRBD1. The CDR3 runs to 16 residues. The V gene end was trimmed by 6 bases and the J gene end by 0 bases; junction bases not matched to a gene: 8. CDR1 MNHEY and CDR2 SMNVEV come from the germline V gene (reference sequence).